These 21 T cell receptor beta chains were all obtained from the same sample, sequenced in a study of T cell clones after liver transplantation (dated by TCRdb to between 2018 and 2021). Libraries were built with the immunoSEQ multiplex PCR assay. What TCRdb holds here is the immuneACCESS table cut down to in-frame rearrangements. Part of the clones is not present; checked against another copy, under half of the missing clones reflect an unresolved V gene, and the others are unexplained. Within this sample are 55,000 to 75,000 clones, with almost 95% of them counted one time only. 0.85% to 1% of the sample is in the top ten clones. The sample in question was CD4+ T cells from blood, obtained less than 26 months after liver transplant. The receptors were sampled from a human patient who received a liver transplant. Because of the transplant, the T cells may be the graft donor's rather than the patient's own.

This rearrangement joins TRBV7-8 to TRBJ2-1; the D is unclear. The CDR3 covers 14 residues. V lost 1 base and J lost 10, with 14 bases in between. CDR1 is SGHVS and CDR2 is FQNEAQ in the germline V gene. This chain's CDR3 is CASSLVGIGNEQFF. The CDR3 nucleotides are TGTGCCAGCAGCTTAGTAGGGATCGGTAACGAGCAGTTCTTC.

The rearrangement uses TRBV10-1 and TRBJ2-5; D not resolved. The CDR3 loop spans 14 amino acids. V dropped 6 bases and J dropped 1 base, with 12 bases sitting between them. Germline loops: CDR1 WNHNN, CDR2 SYGVQD (reference sequence). For the CDR3, the DNA is TGCGCCAGCAGCCGTTGCGGAGTCCAAGAGACCCAGTACTTC. It yields the protein CASSRCGVQETQYF.

The chain recombines TRBV6-5 with TRBJ2-1; TRBD2 is a possible D gene (5 bases). Germline V gene sequence: CDR1 MNHEY, CDR2 SVGAGI. CDR3 length: 16 residues. V dropped 0 bases and J dropped 0 bases, with 9 bases sitting between them. The CDR3 spells CASSYSTGISYNEQFF. The CDR3, as DNA: TGTGCCAGCAGTTACTCGACCGGGATCTCCTACAATGAGCAGTTCTTC.

This clone was counted once. The rearrangement joins TRBV7-9 to TRBJ2-3; a weak D match, TRBD1 (6 bases). Germline V CDR1 and CDR2: SEHNR, FQNEAQ (reference sequence). The CDR3 consists of 15 residues. Trimming removed 5 bases from V and 4 bases from J, with 16 bases in between. The CDR3 sequence is CASSPLPTGSDTQYF. DNA for the CDR3: TGTGCCAGCAGCCCCCTCCCCACAGGGTCAGATACGCAGTATTTT.

This rearrangement joins TRBV7-2 to TRBJ1-1, with 8 positions matching TRBD1. The CDR3 runs 13 residues. The germline CDR1 and CDR2 sequences are SGHTA and FQGNSA. The V and J ends lost 5 bases and 11 bases, in that order; junction bases with no gene match: 10. The DNA of the CDR3 is TGTGCCAGCAGCCCTGGACAGGGTTTGTTGGCTTTCTTT. Its translation: CASSPGQGLLAFF.

This clone was counted between two and nine times. This chain joins TRBV4-2 and TRBJ1-5; D not resolved. The CDR3 is 14 amino acids. Trimming left V 0 bases short and J 2 bases short, with 5 bases between. The germline gives CDR1 LGHNA, CDR2 YNFKEQ. The CDR3 bases are TGTGCCAGCAGCCAAGATCCACGCAATCAGCCCCAGCATTTT. Protein sequence: CASSQDPRNQPQHF.

The chain couples TRBV4-1 to TRBJ1-4, with D uncertain. V gave up 0 bases and J gave up 14 bases, with 16 bases separating them. The CDR3 sequence is 14 residues long. From germline, CDR1 is MGHRA and CDR2 YSYEKL. The CDR3 DNA reads as TGCGCCAGCAGCCAAGATTACGTTCAGCGGTGGCTGTTTTTT. This encodes CASSQDYVQRWLFF.

The gene calls are TRBV19 and TRBJ2-3; TRBD1 matches 8 bases. The CDR3 totals 15 residues. In germline, CDR1 is LNHDA, CDR2 SQIVND (reference sequence). The J segment lost 3 bases and the V segment lost 3 bases, leaving 5 bases of the junction unmatched. This CDR3 is CASSILGQGTDTQYF. CDR3 nucleotides: TGTGCCAGTAGTATCTTAGGACAGGGTACAGATACGCAGTATTTT.

The rearrangement uses TRBV11-2 and TRBJ2-1, with TRBD2 as a possible D gene (5 bases). This CDR3 has 14 residues. Trimming shortened V by 1 base and J by 8 bases, and 12 bases separated the two germline ends. The germline gives CDR1 SGHAT, CDR2 FQNNGV. CDR3 in amino acids: CASSLGGDIYEQFF. The CDR3 nucleotides are TGTGCCAGCAGCTTAGGGGGAGATATCTATGAGCAGTTCTTC.

The CDR3 region is CASSLAGAYNEQFF. The CDR3 nucleotides are TGCGCCAGCAGCTTAGCGGGAGCCTACAATGAGCAGTTCTTC. The chain has TRBV5-1 and TRBJ2-1, with 8 bases that match TRBD2. CDR1 and CDR2 (germline): SGHRS, YFSETQ. V trimming: 2 bases; J trimming: 2 bases; junction bases outside the gene matches: 0. The CDR3 sequence is 14 residues long.

The rearrangement uses TRBV6-1 and TRBJ1-2; D unresolved. Germline loops: CDR1 MNHNS, CDR2 SASEGT. This CDR3 has 14 amino acids. V was trimmed by 8 bases and J by 2 bases, leaving 15 bases between them. This CDR3 is CASSALTTNYGYTF. In DNA, the CDR3 is TGTGCCAGCTCCGCCCTCACAACGAACTATGGCTACACCTTC.

The chain links TRBV10-3 to TRBJ2-1; perhaps TRBD1 as D (5 bases). The CDR3 is made up of 17 amino acids. Per germline, CDR1 ENHRY and CDR2 SYGVKD. The ends were cut back, 5 bases at V and 1 base at J, with 18 bases in the middle. The CDR3 coding sequence is TGTGCCATCAGTTATAATCAGGGTCGCAGATCCTACAATGAGCAGTTCTTC. Residues: CAISYNQGRRSYNEQFF.

The chain has TRBV11-3 and TRBJ2-3, with TRBD2 identical over 10 bases. The CDR3 extends over 15 amino acids. The V and J ends lost 4 bases and 2 bases, in that order; junction bases with no gene match: 3. Germline V gene sequence: CDR1 SGHNT, CDR2 YENEEA. CDR3 sequence reads: CASSWSGRDTDTQYF. Written as DNA, the CDR3 is TGTGCCAGCAGCTGGAGCGGGAGGGACACAGATACGCAGTATTTT.

The chain uses TRBV5-1 and TRBJ2-3; 8 bases are a match to TRBD1. Trimming removed 2 bases from V and 5 bases from J; junction bases left unmatched: 7. Germline-derived CDR1 and CDR2 are SGHRS and YFSETQ. This CDR3 has 15 residues. The chain's CDR3 is CASSFGQGTQDTQYF. The CDR3 nucleotides are TGCGCCAGCAGCTTCGGACAGGGAACACAAGATACGCAGTATTTT.

V is TRBV11-3 and J is TRBJ2-5; 12 bases map to TRBD2. Germline CDR1 and CDR2: SGHNT and YENEEA. With V trimmed by 4 bases and J by 4 bases, 10 bases remained unmatched. The CDR3 has 17 amino acids. In nucleotides, the CDR3 is TGTGCCAGCAGCTGGGCTAGCGGGAGGGTAGATGGAGAGACCCAGTACTTC. Residues: CASSWASGRVDGETQYF.

V usage is TRBV11-2 and J usage is TRBJ1-2; D is perhaps TRBD1 (5 bases). Germline lookup yields CDR1 SGHAT and CDR2 FQNNGV. The V end was cut by 5 bases, the J end by 0 bases, with 13 bases between. The CDR3 is 15 amino acids. The CDR3 region is CASSLNRRANYGYTF. The CDR3 DNA follows: TGTGCCAGCAGCCTAAACAGGAGAGCTAACTATGGCTACACCTTC.

The V call is TRBV19, the J call TRBJ2-1; maybe TRBD2 (7 bases). The CDR3 covers 15 residues. Trimming left V 6 bases short and J 7 bases short, with 19 bases between. The V gene's germline CDR1 is LNHDA and CDR2 SQIVND (reference sequence). The CDR3 region is CASSPRGALQNEQFF. The DNA for the CDR3 is TGTGCCAGTAGCCCCCGGGGGGCTCTGCAAAATGAGCAGTTCTTC.

The chain combines TRBV11-3 with TRBJ1-4; 8 positions match TRBD1. CDR1 and CDR2 from the germline V gene are SGHNT and YENEEA. The V gene end was trimmed by 5 bases and the J gene end by 3 bases; junction bases not matched to a gene: 8. This CDR3 region has 16 residues. CDR3 residues: CASSIGQGRANEKLFF. CDR3 in DNA: TGTGCCAGCAGCATTGGACAGGGTAGAGCTAATGAAAAACTGTTTTTT.

The chain employs TRBV28 and TRBJ2-3; D gene ambiguous. The CDR3 runs 13 residues. V lost 2 bases and J lost 2, with 5 bases in between. CDR1 MDHEN and CDR2 SYDVKM come from the germline V gene. This chain's CDR3 is CASSLGSTDTQYF. The CDR3 nucleotides are TGTGCCAGCAGTTTAGGATCCACAGATACGCAGTATTTT.

CDR3 nucleotide sequence: TGCGCCAGCAGCCAACTAGCGGAGGGGTACGAGCAGTACTTC. Translated: CASSQLAEGYEQYF. This sequence joins TRBV5-1 and TRBJ2-7, with 8 bases identical to TRBD2. The CDR3 spans 14 residues. Per the germline V gene, CDR1 is SGHRS and CDR2 is YFSETQ. V was pared by 4 bases and J by 4 bases, with 7 bases of the junction left unmatched.

The chain combines TRBV11-2 with TRBJ2-7, with a tentative D call TRBD1 (6 bases). The CDR3 covers 14 residues. With 0 bases removed from V and 2 bases from J, the gap between germline ends came to 8 bases. CDR1 and CDR2 from the germline V gene are SGHAT and FQNNGV. The CDR3 protein is CASSLDRDTYEQYF. The CDR3 nucleotides are TGTGCCAGCAGCTTAGACAGGGACACCTACGAGCAGTACTTC.